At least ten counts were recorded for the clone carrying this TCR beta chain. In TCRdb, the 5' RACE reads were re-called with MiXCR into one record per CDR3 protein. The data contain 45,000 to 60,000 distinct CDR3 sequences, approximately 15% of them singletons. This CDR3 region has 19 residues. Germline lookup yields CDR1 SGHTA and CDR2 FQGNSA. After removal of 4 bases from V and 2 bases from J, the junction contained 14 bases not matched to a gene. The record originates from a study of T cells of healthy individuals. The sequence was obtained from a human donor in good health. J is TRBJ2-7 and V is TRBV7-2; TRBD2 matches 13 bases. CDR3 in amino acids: CASSSFRPGLAGLTYEQYF. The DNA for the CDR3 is TGTGCCAGCAGCTCCTTTAGACCGGGACTAGCGGGACTCACCTACGAGCAGTACTTC.